Below, one T cell receptor (beta chain) is given with its context. The antigen this receptor binds is unknown. The source of the sample is a study of cytomegalovirus exposure and HLA in healthy donors (dated by TCRdb to the late 2010s). In terms of the full investigation: An earlier analysis of 587 of the donors reported 276 Gb of sequence data and 100 million to 120 million unique TCR beta sequences obtained from 150 million to 200 million T cells. To predict cytomegalovirus infection status, the study combined high-throughput TCR immunosequencing, statistical association of individual TCRs with disease status, and machine learning. The later analysis used no new phenotypic data to find candidate immune exposures, relying instead on TCR beta sequences and their occurrence across donors. An earlier analysis of about 620 of the donors applied high-throughput TCR beta sequencing to assess whether each TCR beta V gene segment acted as functional or pseudogenic. The study aimed to test whether signatures of past pathogen exposure could be identified by cataloging public T cell receptors. Five DR-DQ haplotypes were handled as single units for association and clustering, since linkage in the cohort was strong. Roughly 300 gigabases of sequencing data and 70 million to 100 million unique TCR sequences were included in an early release covering about 700 HLA-typed donors. The study profiled the T cell repertoires of 550 to 700 subjects by immunosequencing and related them to cytomegalovirus serostatus. On average, around 200,000 unique TCR beta nucleotide sequences were sequenced per donor among a few hundred genotyped donors of the cohort, with roughly 18% of those sequences being non-productive. Of the roughly 390 genotyped donors, 75% to 85% were placed in the genetic ancestry cluster associated with self-reported Caucasian donors. The number of donors typed differed by locus, with about 629-640 for A, B, C, DRB1 and DQB1, more than 500 for DQA1, 600 to 610 for DPA1, and approximately 470 for DPB1. In a later analysis, previously published TCR beta repertoires from about 640 donors were re-analyzed and high-resolution HLA genotyping was added so that TCR occurrence patterns could be studied. Besides the first cohort of roughly 660 subjects, a separate validation cohort made up of 120 or so different subjects was used. All discovery cohort repertoires had been generated on a single sequencing platform. A later genetic analysis took genome-wide SNP genotypes for about three fifths of the roughly 670 donors and used that subset as a discovery cohort. Donor age, sex, ethnicity and CMV serostatus were collected together with the repertoire data. Class I and class II HLA loci were covered by the typing at four-digit resolution.

The cohort comprised several hundred healthy bone marrow donors. Cohort members were all nominally healthy when sampled, although unrecorded immune exposures were likely present. The donor tested CMV seropositive and was one of the 289 seropositive cohort members. Each donor provided a peripheral blood sample, and peripheral blood mononuclear cells were used for TCR beta sequencing. The Qiagen DNeasy Blood Extraction Kit was used to extract genomic DNA from the blood cell samples. The library was obtained by the immunoSEQ multiplex PCR assay. For the multiplex PCR, a mixture combining 60 forward primers for TCR Vbeta segments and 13 reverse primers for TCR Jbeta segments was used. The CDR3 region of rearranged TCR beta genes was amplified from genomic DNA with a multiplex PCR assay. The Illumina HiSeq System was used to sequence the amplified TCR beta libraries as 87-base-pair reads. The authors processed their data as follows. A later analysis counted 65 million to 90 million unique TCR beta chains across the 650 to 800 repertoires, and about 10 million of these chains were shared by at least two donors. To remove PCR and sequencing errors, raw reads were error-corrected and collapsed into unique sequences using a nearest-neighbor algorithm that merged closely related sequences. To assign V, D and J gene segments, CDR3 sequences were aligned to IMGT reference sequences. For a sequence to be retained, at least a six-nucleotide match to both a V gene segment and a J gene segment was required. A rearrangement counted as productive if the CDR3 had no stop codons and remained in frame with V and J, and every other rearrangement counted as non-productive. CDR3 was defined according to IMGT convention as the region running from the second conserved V-encoded cysteine to the conserved J-encoded phenylalanine. The earlier analysis of about 640 of the donors excluded any sequence lacking an unambiguous match to a single V gene segment. An earlier analysis of 550 to 650 of the donors classified V segments as functional when productive rearrangements were above 56.7% and as segregating when the standard deviation between donors was above 5%. A statistical classification framework was built for diagnosing cytomegalovirus status from the catalog of TCR beta chain sequences. In a later analysis, V and J genes were assigned by comparing TCR nucleotide sequences against IMGT/GENE-DB human TR gene sequences. In a later analysis, CDR3 sequences and most-parsimonious VDJ recombination scenarios were assigned using the TCRdist pipeline. A later analysis defined each TCR beta chain by its CDR3 amino acid sequence plus V-gene family, and excluded reads lacking a unique V-gene family. In a later analysis, approximately 640 highly shared, low-generation-probability nucleotide sequences were removed to address suspected cross-contamination and a sequencing artifact. In a later analysis, a clonal expansion index was calculated for each public chain from normalized within-repertoire ranks of inferred template counts. In a later analysis, generation probabilities were computed with a VDJ recombination model fitted to out-of-frame rearrangements, and the resulting probabilities were checked against IGoR. In a later analysis, hypergeometric tests were used to score TCR-TCR, TCR-HLA and TCR-CMV co-occurrence, with a repertoire-size bias correction applied to TCR pairs. In a later analysis, false discovery rates were estimated by permuting HLA or CMV assignments 20 times. In a later analysis, co-occurring TCRs were grouped using DBSCAN, and TCRdist sequence similarity was added for clustering within HLA-allele-positive subsets. Repertoires with fewer than 30,000 or more than 120,000 public chains were left out of co-occurrence clustering, as were five repertoires with anomalous nucleotide sharing. TCRdb took over this immuneACCESS table, retaining in-frame rearrangements with V and J assigned. Such tables are incomplete; in checked studies, under half of the missing clones stem from an unresolved V gene, and the remainder is unexplained. That table supplies the V and J calls and clone size; D and trimming were determined from the DNA. This sample's table contains under 250,000 clones. The ten largest clonotypes hold 0.95% to 1.3% of the sample.

General conclusions and limits of the study: Correlated functional status among segregating V segments might be attributable to linkage disequilibrium, but an unknown experimental factor could not be ruled out. Assigning TCR associations to individual alleles was difficult when HLA alleles, especially DR and DQ, strongly co-occurred. The study gave a list of 150 to 200 TCR beta chains associated with cytomegalovirus. In a later analysis, the rate of TCR association differed among HLA loci, with DRB1 alleles having the most associated TCRs and HLA-C alleles having the fewest. At a false discovery rate of 0.05, a later analysis linked about 16,000 TCR beta sequences to specific HLA alleles. The 87-base-pair reads could not distinguish some IMGT-functional V segments, including TRBV6-2 and TRBV6-3, so those segments were excluded. The earlier analysis of 450 to 700 of the donors excluded some 16 rarely observed V segments, including chromosome 9 orphons, because counts were too low. According to a later analysis, parvovirus B19, influenza, CMV and Epstein-Barr virus appeared linked to several top co-occurrence clusters. A further reported finding was that TCR beta sequences accurately predicted the HLA-A and HLA-B alleles for most subjects in the first cohort. An association between a missense DCLRE1C variant and V-gene and J-gene trimming of TCR beta chains was found in a later genetic analysis and replicated in an independent cohort. A few of the identified cytomegalovirus-associated TCR beta chains were confirmed in vitro to be specific for cytomegalovirus antigens. Compared with the 666-donor mean, donors in an Asian-associated ancestry cluster had fewer N-insertions in productive TCRs, according to a later genetic analysis. It was suggested by the authors that the approach could potentially be generalized to other disease states and immunological phenotypes. This cohort had only TCR beta chains sequenced, and the lack of alpha or paired-chain data limited which features could be detected. In an earlier analysis of 587 of the donors, most TCR beta V segments were observed in productive rearrangements about 87% or about 30% of the time, broadly matching IMGT annotations. In a later analysis, HLA-associated TCR beta chains were found to be more clonally expanded and to have lower generation probabilities than equally common non-associated chains. In both the original and validation cohorts, the classifier was reported to diagnose cytomegalovirus status with high specificity and sensitivity. A cluster of highly shared sequence variants was judged likely to be a technical artifact of the sequencing pipeline. While some public TCRs were present in many individuals, most TCR sequences turned up only very rarely across donors. Because some donors lacked HLA typing at each locus, the association tests relied only on the typed subset. The only immune exposure information available for the cohort was CMV serostatus. Presence/absence analyses assumed roughly uniform sequencing depth across donors, an assumption that may not hold. A later analysis found that most CMV-associated TCR beta chains appeared HLA-restricted, with HLA associations seemingly driven largely by CMV exposure.

Reading the germline V gene gives CDR1 SGDLS and CDR2 YYNGEE. From cysteine to phenylalanine, the CDR3 is 14 amino acids long. The CDR3 DNA has 42 bases and is translated from base 1. V is shortened by 4 bases, J by 4 bases, and the region joining them spans 11 bases. Sequencing was carried out using PBMCs. In this chain, TRBV9 is recombined with TRBJ1-4; TRBD1 is a possible D gene, resting on 6 matching bases. The clonotype was recovered from a girl aged 2 to 10 in good health and CMV-seropositive. The CDR3 amino acid sequence is: CASSLDSHNEKLFF. In nucleotide form, the sequence is TGTGCCAGCAGCTTGGACAGCCATAATGAAAAACTGTTTTTT.